Listed below are T cell receptor beta chains from one sample, sequenced in a study of T cells in Graves' hyperthyroidism and ophthalmopathy. TCRdb called the multiplex PCR reads again in MiXCR, with one record for every CDR3 protein. This sample carries more than 300,000 distinct CDR3 sequences, less than 20% of them seen once, and the ten largest clones take roughly two fifths. The specimen sequenced was blood. The receptors come from a young man with Graves' ophthalmopathy. Each CDR3 is given with its conserved first and last residue. The D gene is left open where the match is weak. Some rows have no size entry. The others give once, few or many, or a class for an expanded clone.

j_call v_call d_call clone_size cdr3_aa cdr3_nt
TRBJ2-5 TRBV15 TRBD2 NA CATSSTERGDQETQYF TGTGCCACCAGCAGCACGGAGCGGGGGGACCAAGAGACCCAGTACTTC
TRBJ1-2 TRBV27 NA many CASSLRVASYGYTF TGTGCCAGCAGTTTGCGGGTCGCAAGCTATGGCTACACCTTC
TRBJ1-5 TRBV20-1 TRBD1 few CSAMGQTSNQPQHF TGCAGTGCCATGGGACAGACCTCAAATCAGCCCCAGCATTTT
TRBJ2-1 TRBV10-2 TRBD2 few CASSVGAGDIAEQFF TGCGCCAGCAGTGTAGGAGCGGGGGATATAGCTGAGCAGTTCTTC
TRBJ2-3 TRBV27 NA NA CASRDLQGLDTQYF TGTGCCAGCAGAGACCTCCAGGGTTTAGATACGCAGTATTTT
TRBJ1-3 TRBV11-3 NA NA CASSLGQEGGNTIYF TGTGCCAGCAGCTTAGGGCAGGAGGGCGGAAACACCATATATTTT
TRBJ1-6 TRBV7-3 TRBD1 many CASSNTGGNSPLHF TGTGCCAGCAGCAATACAGGGGGCAATTCACCCCTCCACTTT
TRBJ1-5 TRBV12-3/TRBV12-4 NA many CASSLRSNQPQHF TGTGCCAGCAGTTTGCGAAGCAATCAGCCCCAGCATTTT
TRBJ2-1 TRBV29-1 TRBD1 NA CSAGQGVGYNEQFF TGCAGCGCCGGACAGGGAGTAGGCTACAATGAGCAGTTCTTC
TRBJ2-5 TRBV6-4 TRBD2 few CASSKTSGEAQYF TGTGCCAGCAGCAAGACTAGCGGGGAGGCCCAGTACTTC
TRBJ1-1 TRBV6-1 NA many CASSPPRFRGGRAEAFF TGTGCCAGCAGTCCTCCGAGATTTAGGGGCGGTAGGGCTGAAGCTTTCTTT
TRBJ2-7 TRBV20-1 NA few CSAPRAASYEQYF TGCAGTGCCCCCAGGGCCGCCTCCTACGAGCAGTACTTC
TRBJ1-1 TRBV20-1 TRBD1 few CSARSPRGGGLEAFF TGCAGTGCTAGATCTCCCAGGGGGGGGGGCCTGGAAGCTTTCTTT
TRBJ2-7 TRBV2 NA many CASSEALGAEQYF TGTGCCAGCAGTGAAGCGCTAGGGGCCGAGCAGTACTTC
TRBJ1-5 TRBV4-2 NA NA CASSQDERGKQPQHF TGTGCCAGCAGCCAAGACGAACGGGGGAAGCAGCCCCAGCATTTT
TRBJ2-1 TRBV30 NA NA CAWSVQASYNEQFF TGTGCCTGGAGTGTACAAGCGTCCTACAATGAGCAGTTCTTC
TRBJ1-2 TRBV14 NA NA CASSHISFGGEDGYTF TGTGCCAGCAGCCACATTTCATTCGGGGGGGAGGATGGCTACACCTTC
TRBJ2-3 TRBV4-1 NA NA CASSQDVGGGPDTQYF TGCGCCAGCAGCCAAGATGTGGGGGGTGGACCAGATACGCAGTATTTT
TRBJ2-1 TRBV3-1 NA many CASVDRYQNDKQFF TGTGCCTCTGTAGACAGATACCAAAACGATAAGCAGTTCTTC
TRBJ1-4 TRBV20-1 NA many CSASLPSSGGEKLFF TGCAGTGCTAGTCTCCCGTCCTCGGGTGGCGAAAAACTGTTTTTT
TRBJ2-7 TRBV20-1 TRBD1 many CSARDPGQGYEQYF TGCAGTGCTAGAGATCCAGGACAGGGGTACGAGCAGTACTTC
TRBJ2-3 TRBV4-1 NA NA CASSLPGPNTQYF TGCGCCAGCAGCCTCCCCGGACCCAATACGCAGTATTTT
TRBJ2-3 TRBV4-1 TRBD2 few CASSLTSGGARLDTQYF TGCGCCAGCAGCCTCACTAGCGGGGGGGCCCGGTTAGATACGCAGTATTTT
TRBJ1-2 TRBV5-1 NA few CASSATGNYGYTF TGCGCCAGCAGCGCTACAGGGAACTATGGCTACACCTTC
TRBJ1-5 TRBV2 NA NA CASIRDSNQPQHF TGTGCCAGCATCAGGGATAGCAATCAGCCCCAGCATTTT
TRBJ2-3 TRBV10-3 NA many CAISEGGAVDTQYF TGTGCCATCAGTGAGGGGGGGGCGGTAGATACGCAGTATTTT
TRBJ1-4 TRBV6-1 TRBD1 few CASSPGQGEGKLFF TGTGCCAGCAGTCCGGGACAGGGTGAGGGAAAACTGTTTTTT
TRBJ2-5 TRBV10-3 NA few CAISESAVQETQYF TGTGCCATCAGTGAGTCGGCGGTCCAAGAGACCCAGTACTTC
TRBJ1-5 TRBV27 NA few CASSMNYGTGNQPQHF TGTGCCAGCAGTATGAATTACGGGACGGGCAATCAGCCCCAGCATTTT
TRBJ2-3 TRBV10-1 NA NA CASSESRLPADTQYF TGCGCCAGCAGTGAGTCGAGGCTGCCCGCCGATACGCAGTATTTT
TRBJ2-7 TRBV28 TRBD1 many CASSQGARTGAYEQYF TGTGCCAGCTCCCAAGGGGCACGGACAGGGGCCTACGAGCAGTACTTC
TRBJ1-5 TRBV12-3/TRBV12-4 TRBD1 NA CASSFGQGGNQPQHF TGTGCCAGCAGTTTTGGGCAGGGGGGAAATCAGCCCCAGCATTTT
TRBJ1-2 TRBV7-2 TRBD1 NA CASSSIGWDREDPRLVYGYTF TGTGCCAGCAGCTCGATAGGCTGGGACAGGGAAGACCCTCGACTTGTATATGGCTACACCTTC
TRBJ2-3 TRBV6-1 TRBD2 many CASCLAGRDTQYF TGTGCCAGCTGTCTAGCGGGGAGGGATACGCAGTATTTT
TRBJ1-2 TRBV11-1 NA NA CASSLGAGKGYTF TGTGCCAGCAGCTTGGGGGCCGGGAAGGGCTACACCTTC
TRBJ2-1 TRBV20-1 NA NA CSAPDVGLGGYNEQFF TGCAGTGCCCCCGATGTAGGACTAGGGGGATACAATGAGCAGTTCTTC
TRBJ1-1 TRBV18 NA many CASSPRDIPNTEAFF TGTGCCAGCTCACCCCGGGACATACCGAACACTGAAGCTTTCTTT
TRBJ2-1 TRBV5-1 NA few CASSPRPSRVDEQFF TGCGCCAGCAGCCCCCGACCCTCCAGGGTCGATGAGCAGTTCTTC
TRBJ2-5 TRBV20-1 NA NA CSAGAGGGGGETQYF TGCAGTGCTGGGGCAGGAGGGGGCGGAGGGGAGACCCAGTACTTC
TRBJ2-7 TRBV3-1 TRBD2 few CASSQSTSGRGEQYF TGTGCCAGCAGCCAGTCGACTAGCGGGCGGGGCGAGCAGTACTTC